The source of this T cell receptor (beta chain) is a study of blood T cell repertoires in COVID-19. Study-wide context: Samples representing acute and convalescent COVID-19 were sourced from the United States, Italy and Spain.

This clone was counted once. With 0 bases removed from V and 4 bases from J, the gap between germline ends came to 10 bases. The length of the CDR3 is 14 residues. Germline V gene sequence: CDR1 SGDLS, CDR2 YYNGEE. Per the authors' pipeline: Amplification of reference gene primers was used by the study to estimate nucleated cell counts. TCRdb's copy holds only in-frame clones and misses some; the assay was immunoSEQ multiplex PCR. V and J calls and clone size come straight from that table; D and trimming were deduced from the DNA. The table shows some 120,000 clones, with less than 85% occurring only once.

This sequence originates from a young man with acute or convalescent COVID-19. The V call is TRBV9, the J call TRBJ1-2, with D possibly matching TRBD1 (6 bases). The sequencing sample was made of peripheral blood. The CDR3 spells CASSVDRVSYGYTF. CDR3 coding DNA: TGTGCCAGCAGCGTAGACAGGGTTTCCTATGGCTACACCTTC.